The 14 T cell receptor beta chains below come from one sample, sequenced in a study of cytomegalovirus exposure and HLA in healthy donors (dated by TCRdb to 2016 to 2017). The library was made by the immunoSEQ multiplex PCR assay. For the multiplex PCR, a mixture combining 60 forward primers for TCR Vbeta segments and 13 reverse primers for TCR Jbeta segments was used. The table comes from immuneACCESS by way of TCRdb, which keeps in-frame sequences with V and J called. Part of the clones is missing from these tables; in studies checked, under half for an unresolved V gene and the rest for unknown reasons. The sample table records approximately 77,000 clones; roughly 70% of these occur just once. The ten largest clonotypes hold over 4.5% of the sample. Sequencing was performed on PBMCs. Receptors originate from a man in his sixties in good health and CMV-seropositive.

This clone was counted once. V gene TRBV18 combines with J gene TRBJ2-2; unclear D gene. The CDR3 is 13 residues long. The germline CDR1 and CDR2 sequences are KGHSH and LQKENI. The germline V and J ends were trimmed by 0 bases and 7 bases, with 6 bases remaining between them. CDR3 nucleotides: TGTGCCAGCTCACCACCCGGTGTCGGGGAGCTGTTTTTT. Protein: CASSPPGVGELFF.

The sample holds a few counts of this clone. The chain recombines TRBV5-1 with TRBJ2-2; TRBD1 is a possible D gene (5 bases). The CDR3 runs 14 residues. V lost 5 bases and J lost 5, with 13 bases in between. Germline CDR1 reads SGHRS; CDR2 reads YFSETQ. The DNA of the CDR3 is TGCGCCAGCAGATCACAGGATGAGACCGGGGAGCTGTTTTTT. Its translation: CASRSQDETGELFF. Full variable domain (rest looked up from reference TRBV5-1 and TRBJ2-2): KAGVTQTPRYLIKTRGQQVTLSCSPISGHRSVSWYQQTPGQGLQFLFEYFSETQRNKGNFPGRFSGRQFSNSRSEMNVSTLELGDSALYLCASRSQDETGELFFGEGSRLTVL.

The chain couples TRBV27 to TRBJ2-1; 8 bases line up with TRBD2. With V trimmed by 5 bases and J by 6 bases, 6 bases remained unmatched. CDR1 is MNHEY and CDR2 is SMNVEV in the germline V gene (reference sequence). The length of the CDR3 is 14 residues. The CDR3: CASSLGLAVNEQFF. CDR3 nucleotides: TGTGCCAGCAGTCTCGGACTAGCCGTCAATGAGCAGTTCTTC.

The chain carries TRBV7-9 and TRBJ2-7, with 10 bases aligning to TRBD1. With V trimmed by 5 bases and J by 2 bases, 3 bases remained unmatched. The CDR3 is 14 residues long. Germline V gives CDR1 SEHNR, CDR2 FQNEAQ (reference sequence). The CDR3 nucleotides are TGTGCCAGCAGCCAGGACAGGGGGACCTACGAGCAGTACTTC. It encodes CASSQDRGTYEQYF.

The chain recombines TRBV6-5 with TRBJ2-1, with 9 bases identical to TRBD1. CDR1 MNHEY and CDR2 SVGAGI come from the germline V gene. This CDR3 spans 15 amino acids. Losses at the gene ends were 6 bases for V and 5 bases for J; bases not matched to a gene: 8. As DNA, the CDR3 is TGTGCCAGCAGAGTTAACAGGGGGCATAACAATGAGCAGTTCTTC. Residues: CASRVNRGHNNEQFF.

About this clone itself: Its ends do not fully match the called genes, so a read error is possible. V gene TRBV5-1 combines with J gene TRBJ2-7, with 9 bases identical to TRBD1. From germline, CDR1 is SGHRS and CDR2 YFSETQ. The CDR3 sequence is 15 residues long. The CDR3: CASRPQGASSYGQYF. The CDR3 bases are TGCGCCAGCAGACCACAGGGGGCAAGCTCCTACGGGCAGTACTTC.

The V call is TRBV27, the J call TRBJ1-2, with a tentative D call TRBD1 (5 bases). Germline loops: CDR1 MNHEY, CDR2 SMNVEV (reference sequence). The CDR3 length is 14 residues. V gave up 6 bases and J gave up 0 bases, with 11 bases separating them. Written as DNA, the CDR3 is TGTGCCAGCAGCCACCGGGGGACTAACTATGGCTACACCTTC. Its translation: CASSHRGTNYGYTF.

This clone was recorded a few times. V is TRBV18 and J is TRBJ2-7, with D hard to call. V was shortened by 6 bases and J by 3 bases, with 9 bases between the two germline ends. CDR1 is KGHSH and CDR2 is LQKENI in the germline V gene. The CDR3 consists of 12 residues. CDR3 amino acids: CASSGESYEQYF. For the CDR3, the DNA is TGTGCCAGCTCCGGAGAGAGCTACGAGCAGTACTTC.

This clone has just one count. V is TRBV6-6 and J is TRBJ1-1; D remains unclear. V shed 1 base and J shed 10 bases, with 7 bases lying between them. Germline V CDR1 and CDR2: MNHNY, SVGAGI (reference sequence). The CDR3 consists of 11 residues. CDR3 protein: CASSYFRGAFF. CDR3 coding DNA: TGTGCCAGCAGTTACTTCCGAGGAGCTTTCTTT.

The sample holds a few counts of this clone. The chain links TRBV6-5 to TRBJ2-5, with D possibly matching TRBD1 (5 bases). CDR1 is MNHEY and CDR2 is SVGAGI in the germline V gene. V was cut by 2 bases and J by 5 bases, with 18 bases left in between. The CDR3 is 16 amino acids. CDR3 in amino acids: CASSYGPLGLGETQYF. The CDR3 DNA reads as TGTGCCAGCAGTTACGGCCCTTTGGGGCTGGGGGAGACCCAGTACTTC.

The CDR3 region has the DNA TGCGCCAGCAGCTTGCTCCCAGGGGACCACTACGAGCAGTACTTC. This codes for CASSLLPGDHYEQYF. This chain connects TRBV5-1 to TRBJ2-7, with D maybe TRBD1 (6 bases). There are 15 residues in the CDR3. Germline loops: CDR1 SGHRS, CDR2 YFSETQ. V dropped 1 base and J dropped 3 bases, with 14 bases sitting between them.

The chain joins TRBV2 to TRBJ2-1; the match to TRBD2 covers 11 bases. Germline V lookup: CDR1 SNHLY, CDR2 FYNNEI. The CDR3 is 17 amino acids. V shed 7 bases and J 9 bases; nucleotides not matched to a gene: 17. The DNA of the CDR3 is TGTGCCAGCACCTCCCCCCCCCTAGCGGGAGGAGGTGGTGAGCAGTTCTTC. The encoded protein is CASTSPPLAGGGGEQFF. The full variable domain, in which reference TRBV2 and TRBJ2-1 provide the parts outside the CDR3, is EPEVTQTPSHQVTQMGQEVILRCVPISNHLYFYWYRQILGQKVEFLVSFYNNEISEKSEIFDDQFSVERPDGSNFTLKIRSTKLEDSAMYFCASTSPPLAGGGGEQFFGPGTRLTVL.

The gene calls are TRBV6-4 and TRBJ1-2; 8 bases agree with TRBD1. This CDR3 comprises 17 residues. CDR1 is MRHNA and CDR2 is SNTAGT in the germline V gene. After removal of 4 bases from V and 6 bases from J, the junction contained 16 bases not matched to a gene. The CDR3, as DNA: TGTGCCAGCAGTGCTCACCCCAGGACAGGGTATTATGATGGCTACACCTTC. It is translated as CASSAHPRTGYYDGYTF.

The CDR3 region is CARSLEGTKKETQYF. In DNA form, the CDR3 reads TGTGCCAGAAGCTTGGAAGGGACAAAAAAAGAGACCCAGTACTTC. J is TRBJ2-5 and V is TRBV5-3; maybe TRBD1 (6 bases). TRBV5-3 is an ORF, with its function uncertain. The V and J ends lost 0 bases and 3 bases respectively, with 12 bases between them. CDR3 length equals 15 residues.